These 24 T cell receptor beta chains came from one sample sequenced in a study of molecular identifiers for immune sequencing clone quantification. In TCRdb, the PCR reads were re-called with MiXCR into one record per CDR3 protein. The data show 460,000 or so distinct CDR3 sequences, around a fifth seen once. The material sequenced was naive CD8+ T cells from blood, with Jurkat cell RNA spiked in. Subset specified: FACS-sorted CD8+CD4-CCR7+CD45RA+ naive T cells. The receptors shown here come from a human donor in good health. Some libraries in this study had Jurkat cell RNA spiked in.

This clonotype was detected only a few times. The V and J genes are TRBV27 and TRBJ2-1, with 8 bases fitting TRBD1. The CDR3 is 14 residues long. Trimming took 2 bases from V and 4 from J; bases not matched to a gene: 1. In germline, CDR1 is MNHEY, CDR2 SMNVEV (reference sequence). CDR3 nucleotides: TGTGCCAGCAGTTTACAGGGGGCGTACAATGAGCAGTTCTTC. It specifies CASSLQGAYNEQFF.

This clonotype was detected only once. Just one base apart from a much larger clone, this may be a read error. The CDR3 loop reads CAGSDIRTTDTQYF. The CDR3 DNA reads as TGTGCCGGCAGTGATATACGGACCACAGATACGCAGTATTTT. The V gene is TRBV6-1, the J gene TRBJ2-3, with D unresolved. This CDR3 comprises 14 residues. CDR1 and CDR2 (germline): MNHNS, SASEGT.

The chain carries TRBV13 and TRBJ2-7, with 9 nucleotides matching TRBD1. V was clipped by 5 bases and J by 4 bases; unmatched bases: 9. Germline loops: CDR1 PRHDT, CDR2 FYEKMQ (reference sequence). CDR3 length equals 15 residues. DNA of the CDR3: TGTGCCAGCAGCCCGACGGACAGGGGAAAATACGAGCAGTACTTC. Amino acid sequence: CASSPTDRGKYEQYF.

This clonotype was seen ten or more times. V gene TRBV20-1 combines with J gene TRBJ2-3; 7 positions agree with TRBD2. CDR1 is DFQATT, CDR2 SNEGSKA, per germline (reference sequence). The J segment lost 2 bases and the V segment lost 2 bases, leaving 10 bases of the junction unmatched. The CDR3 extends over 16 amino acids. The chain's CDR3 is CSARTLLAVDTDTQYF. Written as DNA, the CDR3 is TGCAGTGCTAGAACCCTCCTAGCGGTAGACACAGATACGCAGTATTTT.

This clonotype was observed many times. The chain is built from TRBV5-4 and TRBJ2-3, with D maybe TRBD1 (5 bases). The CDR3 covers 12 residues. The V gene lost 3 bases and the J gene lost 5 bases, with 7 bases spanning the gap. Germline V gene data show CDR1 as SGHNT and CDR2 as YYREEE (reference sequence). The CDR3 nucleotides are TGTGCCAGCAGCTCAGGGCTAGATACGCAGTATTTT. Translated, it gives CASSSGLDTQYF.

This clonotype was detected only a few times. The chain combines TRBV27 with TRBJ1-1, with a possible D match to TRBD1 (6 bases). The CDR3 is made up of 14 amino acids. CDR1 is MNHEY and CDR2 is SMNVEV in the germline V gene (reference sequence). Trimming removed 6 bases from V and 4 bases from J, with 15 bases in between. DNA for the CDR3: TGTGCCAGCAGATCCCAGGGGCACGGCACTGAAGCTTTCTTT. It is translated as CASRSQGHGTEAFF.

The chain joins TRBV30 to TRBJ1-5; 7 bases map to TRBD1. The trim removed 5 bases at V and 5 bases at J, leaving 9 bases unmatched. This CDR3 has 14 amino acids. The V gene's germline CDR1 is GTSNPN and CDR2 SVGIG (reference sequence). The CDR3 DNA reads as TGTGCCTGGGAACCCGGACAGGACGATCAGCCCCAGCATTTT. It encodes CAWEPGQDDQPQHF.

The table lists this clonotype with a few counts. The rearrangement links TRBV6-5 to TRBJ2-6; maybe TRBD2 (5 bases). Germline loops: CDR1 MNHEY, CDR2 SVGAGI. V was trimmed by 5 bases and J by 4 bases, leaving 9 bases between them. The CDR3 totals 14 residues. The CDR3 here is CASSTGLGANVLTF. For the CDR3, the DNA is TGTGCCAGCAGTACGGGGTTAGGGGCCAACGTCCTGACTTTC.

This clonotype was seen many times. The chain employs TRBV9 and TRBJ1-6; tentative D call: TRBD1 (5 bases). In germline, CDR1 is SGDLS, CDR2 YYNGEE. V dropped 4 bases and J dropped 6 bases, with 11 bases sitting between them. The CDR3 sequence is 14 residues long. CDR3 sequence (DNA): TGTGCCAGCAGCCCCCAGGGAAGTAATTCACCCCTCCACTTT. Residues: CASSPQGSNSPLHF.

The sample holds one count of this clonotype. Since a much larger clone is just one base distant, this may be a read error. Here the CDR3 reads CASSLAFAETQDF. CDR3 in DNA: TGTGCCAGCAGCTTAGCATTCGCTGAGACCCAGGACTTC. The chain links TRBV7-9 to TRBJ2-5; no clear D gene. This CDR3 contains 13 residues. Germline CDR1 SEHNR, CDR2 FQNEAQ (reference sequence).

The chain combines TRBV7-6 with TRBJ2-1, with 7 bases that match TRBD1. In germline, CDR1 is SGHVS, CDR2 FNYEAQ. This CDR3 spans 16 amino acids. After removal of 5 bases from V and 2 bases from J, the junction contained 9 bases not matched to a gene. CDR3 region: CASSGGQPDAYNEQFF. The CDR3 DNA reads TGTGCCAGCAGCGGGGGACAGCCTGATGCCTACAATGAGCAGTTCTTC.

Concerning this clonotype: Being one base from a much bigger clone, this may be a read error. The CDR3 loop reads CASKEGSTEAFF. The CDR3 nucleotides read TGTGCCAGCAAGGAGGGAAGCACTGAAGCTTTCTTT. V and J are TRBV2 and TRBJ1-1; no clear D gene. V was clipped by 7 bases and J by 4 bases, with 10 bases between them. Germline V lookup: CDR1 SNHLY, CDR2 FYNNEI. The CDR3 spans 12 residues.

V gene TRBV3-1 combines with J gene TRBJ1-1; D call uncertain. The CDR3 spans 14 residues. Germline CDR1 reads LGHDT; CDR2 reads YNNKEL (reference sequence). V was pared by 5 bases and J by 5 bases, with 15 bases between. Here the CDR3 reads CASSDGVGETEAFF. DNA of the CDR3: TGTGCCAGCAGCGACGGGGTCGGGGAAACTGAAGCTTTCTTT.

The rearrangement links TRBV19 to TRBJ1-2; D is unresolved. Per the germline V gene, CDR1 is LNHDA and CDR2 is SQIVND (reference sequence). Trimming left V 1 base short and J 2 bases short, with 8 bases between. This CDR3 is 14 amino acids long. CDR3 DNA sequence: TGTGCCAGTAGTATAGGCCCAGCCAACTATGGCTACACCTTC. It encodes CASSIGPANYGYTF.

As to this clonotype: This may come from a read error, since a much larger clone is one base off. The CDR3 ends on some other residue instead of the conserved phenylalanine or tryptophan, so this is likely a read error. V and J are TRBV3-1 and TRBJ2-7, with 7 bases that match TRBD1. After removal of 2 bases from V and 3 bases from J, the junction contained 7 bases not matched to a gene. Germline CDR1 is LGHDT and CDR2 is YNNKEL (reference sequence). This CDR3 has 15 residues. The CDR3 coding sequence is TGTGCCAGCAGCCAACCCCGGGACAGCCACTACGAGCAGTACCTC. This codes for CASSQPRDSHYEQYL.

The V and J genes are TRBV4-3 and TRBJ2-1; D gene ambiguous. The CDR3 spans 14 residues. The V and J ends lost 0 bases and 5 bases respectively, with 8 bases between them. Germline V CDR1 and CDR2: LGHNA, YSLEER. CDR3 in amino acids: CASSQDRTNNEQFF. The CDR3 region has the DNA TGCGCCAGCAGCCAAGATAGGACCAACAATGAGCAGTTCTTC.

This sequence joins TRBV28 and TRBJ2-7, with D uncertain. Per the germline V gene, CDR1 is MDHEN and CDR2 is SYDVKM. Trimming took 3 bases from V and 3 from J, leaving 12 bases between them. There are 14 residues in the CDR3. As DNA, the CDR3 is TGTGCCAGCAGTTTCTCTTACCCCGACTACGAGCAGTACTTC. Translated: CASSFSYPDYEQYF.

This clonotype was counted only a few times. The chain combines TRBV19 with TRBJ1-1; 7 positions agree with TRBD1. The CDR3 loop spans 14 amino acids. Germline CDR1 reads LNHDA; CDR2 reads SQIVND (reference sequence). J gave up 5 bases and V 8 bases, and 11 bases lay outside the gene matches. The CDR3: CASEALQGRTEAFF. The CDR3 DNA sequence: TGTGCCAGTGAGGCACTACAGGGGAGGACTGAAGCTTTCTTT.

This clonotype came up a few times. J is TRBJ2-1 and V is TRBV27, with no clear D. V lost 3 bases, J lost 0 bases, and 9 bases lay in between. This CDR3 has 15 amino acids. Germline V gene data show CDR1 as MNHEY and CDR2 as SMNVEV (reference sequence). CDR3 sequence reads: CASSLGISSYNEQFF. Written as DNA, the CDR3 is TGTGCCAGCAGTTTGGGGATTAGCTCCTACAATGAGCAGTTCTTC.

As for this clonotype: One end of the junction does not line up with germline, which may come from a read error. This chain joins TRBV30 and TRBJ1-5, with 8 bases that match TRBD1. The CDR3 covers 13 residues. CDR1 and CDR2 (germline): GTSNPN, SVGIG (reference sequence). The CDR3 sequence: CARSGQGREPQHF. For the CDR3, the DNA is TGTGCCCGGAGTGGACAGGGCAGGGAGCCCCAGCATTTT.

As concerns this clonotype: Because it lacks the conserved phenylalanine or tryptophan at the end, this CDR3 is likely a read error. J is TRBJ2-7 and V is TRBV7-8; D not resolved. V gave up 5 bases and J gave up 3 bases, with 8 bases separating them. This CDR3 region has 12 residues. Germline-derived CDR1 and CDR2 are SGHVS and FQNEAQ. The CDR3 loop is CASSPTSYEQYS. DNA of the CDR3: TGTGCCAGCAGCCCTACAAGCTACGAGCAGTACTCC.

The CDR3 sequence is CASTEGFYEQYF. The CDR3 DNA reads TGTGCCAGCACAGAGGGATTCTACGAGCAGTACTTC. The chain links TRBV12-3 or TRBV12-4 to TRBJ2-7; possible D gene TRBD2, 5 bases. The V end lost 7 bases, the J end lost 3 bases, and 10 bases lay between the germline ends. CDR3 size: 12 residues.

This clonotype appeared a few times. V usage is TRBV29-1 and J usage is TRBJ2-1; 8 positions agree with TRBD1. The V segment lost 4 bases and the J segment 10 bases; nucleotides outside the gene matches: 9. Germline-derived CDR1 and CDR2 are SQVTM and ANQGSEA. This CDR3 comprises 13 residues. CDR3 sequence: CSVGTGQVNEQFF. In DNA form, the CDR3 reads TGCAGCGTTGGGACGGGACAGGTCAACGAGCAGTTCTTC.

This clonotype was detected many times. The chain links TRBV7-2 to TRBJ2-3; 7 bases align to TRBD2. The CDR3 extends over 15 amino acids. The V and J ends lost 3 bases and 4 bases, in that order; junction bases with no gene match: 7. Looked up from germline, CDR1 is SGHTA and CDR2 is FQGNSA. CDR3 sequence reads: CASSLVGGVSDTQYF. CDR3 nucleotides: TGTGCCAGCAGCTTGGTGGGAGGGGTTTCAGATACGCAGTATTTT.